This TCR beta chain emerged from a study of T cell repertoires in ileal Crohn's disease. TCRB immunosequencing input was roughly 500 nanograms of biopsy DNA per sample. Repertoires were generated with immunoSEQ multiplex PCR, while TCRdb's copy carries only in-frame clones and drops some. The sample lists 10,000 to 15,000 clones, 82% occurring once. Concerning this clone: Its antigen is currently unknown. At the DNA level, this CDR3 is encoded by other sequences in the same sample as well.

Overall study findings and caveats: Mucosal expansions were suggested to be mainly CD8 T cells. The median delay to postoperative endoscopy was around 6.4 months.

Described time point: neoterminal ileum biopsy at postoperative endoscopy, about 6 months after surgery. Trimming pared 1 base from V and 7 bases from J, leaving 5 bases between. The CDR3 loop spans 13 amino acids. Germline CDR1 SGHAT, CDR2 FQNNGV. Sequenced: ileal tissue. This rearrangement joins TRBV11-2 to TRBJ1-6; no firm D call. This clonotype originated in an adult with Crohn's disease. The CDR3 here is CASSLAQNSPLHF. The CDR3 coding sequence is TGTGCCAGCAGCTTAGCTCAGAATTCACCCCTCCACTTT.